This T cell receptor beta chain was documented in a study of T cells after yellow fever vaccination. TCRdb reanalysed the 5' RACE reads using MiXCR and keeps one entry per CDR3 protein. Among 360,000 or so distinct CDR3 sequences, roughly 10% were seen once, and the ten largest hold 18%. This clonotype was seen more than once but under ten times. Its antigen is not identified. With 5 bases removed from V and 9 bases from J, the gap between germline ends came to 16 bases. CDR1 and CDR2 (germline): SEHNR, FQNEAQ (reference sequence). The CDR3 contains 13 residues. Findings of the study overall: The study found a weaker secondary response that peaked faster, day 5 versus 15.

The source was PBMCs, collected on the day of the first yellow fever vaccination. The rearrangement uses TRBV7-9 and TRBJ1-1; D uncertain. The receptor's source is a man between 18 and 35 years old who received the YFV17D yellow fever vaccine. CDR3 in amino acids: CASSQEGASQAFF. The CDR3 nucleotides read TGTGCCAGCAGCCAAGAGGGAGCTTCTCAAGCTTTCTTT.